The 5 T cell receptor beta chains below were found in one sample sequenced in a study of shared clonotypes between healthy human individuals. The data were produced by immunoSEQ multiplex PCR, yet TCRdb's version contains in-frame clones alone and is incomplete. Of about a million clones in the sample, roughly 75% were seen once. The sequenced material came from memory CD4+ T cells sorted from blood. The subset was: CD45RA-negative fraction. The source is a man between 18 and 29 years old in good health.

The genes are TRBV11-2 and TRBJ1-1; D unclear. The germline CDR1 and CDR2 sequences are SGHAT and FQNNGV. V lost 5 bases and J 5 bases, leaving 15 bases between the germline ends. This CDR3 is built from 14 residues. The CDR3 nucleotides read TGTGCCAGCAGCCCTCAGGCTTCGGGGACTGAAGCTTTCTTT. Translation: CASSPQASGTEAFF.

This clone was observed a few times. The rearrangement uses TRBV7-8 and TRBJ2-5; D is unresolved. The V gene lost 5 bases and the J gene lost 2 bases, with 15 bases spanning the gap. CDR3 size: 15 residues. Germline values: CDR1 SGHVS, CDR2 FQNEAQ. The CDR3 nucleotides read TGTGCCAGCAGCCGAGACGATTGGCTTCAAGAGACCCAGTACTTC. Its protein is CASSRDDWLQETQYF.

The gene calls are TRBV6-1 and TRBJ2-5; a possible D gene is TRBD2 (6 bases). Trimming took 7 bases from V and 6 from J, leaving 12 bases between them. The CDR3 is 12 amino acids. Germline CDR1 reads MNHNS; CDR2 reads SASEGT. CDR3 DNA sequence: TGTGCCAGCATCGGGGCGGGGAAGACCCAGTACTTC. This encodes CASIGAGKTQYF.

The rearrangement uses TRBV6-1 and TRBJ1-2, with D possibly being TRBD1 (5 bases). The CDR3 is 14 residues long. Looked up from germline, CDR1 is MNHNS and CDR2 is SASEGT. The germline V and J ends were trimmed by 6 bases and 4 bases, with 15 bases remaining between them. For the CDR3, the DNA is TGTGCCAGCAGGGAACCCGGGGCGGGCTATGGCTACACCTTC. As protein: CASREPGAGYGYTF.

This sequence joins TRBV20-1 and TRBJ2-7; D not certain. Trimming cost V 8 bases and J 5 bases, with 13 bases left between them. This CDR3 contains 11 residues. Germline-derived CDR1 and CDR2 are DFQATT and SNEGSKA (reference sequence). CDR3 bases: TGCAGTATCACCCCGTGCCACGAGCAGTACTTC. It translates to CSITPCHEQYF.